What follows describes a single T cell receptor (beta chain). The antigen is not known. When sampled, the donors appeared nominally healthy, though they likely had unrecorded immune exposures. The primer mix had 60 Vbeta and 13 Jbeta primers. The protocol was immunoSEQ multiplex PCR, while the TCRdb copy is restricted to in-frame clones and leaves out a portion. The repertoire consists of some 130,000 clones, with 60% to 80% occurring once and the leading ten covering 1.4% to 1.5%. The data were taken from a study of cytomegalovirus exposure and HLA in healthy donors. Overall study findings and caveats: Available immune exposure information covered CMV serostatus only. Roughly uniform depth of sequencing across donors was assumed in presence/absence analyses. A later examination showed that TCR association rates differed by HLA locus, with DRB1 most and HLA-C fewest.

Germline CDR1 reads MNHEY; CDR2 reads SMNVEV (reference sequence). The V and J ends lost 5 bases and 9 bases respectively, with 17 bases between them. This CDR3 contains 14 residues. The sequence derives from a female donor in good health and CMV-seronegative. Input material: PBMCs. V usage is TRBV27 and J usage is TRBJ1-5, with a weak D call TRBD1 (5 bases). The CDR3 coding sequence is TGTGCCAGCAGTCCCCGGGAGGGTGGGGGGCCCCAGCATTTT. Translating gives CASSPREGGGPQHF.